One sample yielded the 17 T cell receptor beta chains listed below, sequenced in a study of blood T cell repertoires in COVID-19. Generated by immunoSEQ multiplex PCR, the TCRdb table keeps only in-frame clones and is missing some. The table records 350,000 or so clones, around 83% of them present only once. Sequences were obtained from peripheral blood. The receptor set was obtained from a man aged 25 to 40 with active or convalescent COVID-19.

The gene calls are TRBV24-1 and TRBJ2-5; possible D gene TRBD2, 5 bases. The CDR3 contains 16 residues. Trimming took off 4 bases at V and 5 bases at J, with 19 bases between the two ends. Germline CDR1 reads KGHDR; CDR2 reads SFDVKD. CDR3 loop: CATSDPTVMGVETQYF. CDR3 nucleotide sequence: TGTGCCACCAGTGACCCCACGGTTATGGGAGTGGAGACCCAGTACTTC.

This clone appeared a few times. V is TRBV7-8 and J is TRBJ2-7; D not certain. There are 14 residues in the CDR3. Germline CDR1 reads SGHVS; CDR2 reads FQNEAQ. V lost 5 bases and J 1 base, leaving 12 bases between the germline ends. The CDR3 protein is CASSNTRGSYEQYF. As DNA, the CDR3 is TGTGCCAGCAGCAACACGAGAGGTTCCTACGAGCAGTACTTC.

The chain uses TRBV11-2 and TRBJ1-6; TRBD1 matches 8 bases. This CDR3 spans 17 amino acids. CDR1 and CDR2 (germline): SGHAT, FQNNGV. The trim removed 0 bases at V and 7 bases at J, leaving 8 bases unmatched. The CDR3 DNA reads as TGTGCCAGCAGCTTAGATGCCCGGACAGGGATCAATTCACCCCTCCACTTT. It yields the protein CASSLDARTGINSPLHF.

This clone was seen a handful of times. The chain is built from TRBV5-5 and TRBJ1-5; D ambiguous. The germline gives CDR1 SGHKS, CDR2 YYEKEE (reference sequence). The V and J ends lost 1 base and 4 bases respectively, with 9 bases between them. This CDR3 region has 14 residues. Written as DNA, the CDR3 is TGTGCCAGCAGCTTGTACAGATCTAATCAGCCCCAGCATTTT. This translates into CASSLYRSNQPQHF.

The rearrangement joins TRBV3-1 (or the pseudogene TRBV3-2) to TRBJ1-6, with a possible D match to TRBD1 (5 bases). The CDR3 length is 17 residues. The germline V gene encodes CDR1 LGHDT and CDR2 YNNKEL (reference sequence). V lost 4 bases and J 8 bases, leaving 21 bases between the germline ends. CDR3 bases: TGTGCCAGCAGCCCCGAGGACATATACCACTTCTATTCACCCCTCCACTTT. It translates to CASSPEDIYHFYSPLHF.

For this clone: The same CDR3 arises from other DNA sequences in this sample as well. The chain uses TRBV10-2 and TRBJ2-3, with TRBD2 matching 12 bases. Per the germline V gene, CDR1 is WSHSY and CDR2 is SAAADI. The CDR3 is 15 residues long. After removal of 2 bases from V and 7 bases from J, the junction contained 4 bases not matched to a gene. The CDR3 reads CASSELAGGRYTQYF. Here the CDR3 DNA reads TGCGCCAGCAGTGAGCTAGCGGGAGGGAGGTATACGCAGTATTTT.

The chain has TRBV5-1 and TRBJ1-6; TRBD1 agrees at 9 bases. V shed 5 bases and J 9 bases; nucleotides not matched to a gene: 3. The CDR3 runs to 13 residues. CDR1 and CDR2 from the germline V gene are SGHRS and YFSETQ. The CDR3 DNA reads TGCGCCAGCAGGGACAGGGGCGGTTCACCCCTCCACTTT. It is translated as CASRDRGGSPLHF.

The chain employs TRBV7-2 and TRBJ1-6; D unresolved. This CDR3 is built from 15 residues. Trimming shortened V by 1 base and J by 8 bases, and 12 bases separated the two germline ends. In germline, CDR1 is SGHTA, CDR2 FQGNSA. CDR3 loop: CASSLVRGSYSPLHF. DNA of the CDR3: TGTGCCAGCAGCTTAGTACGGGGTTCTTATTCACCCCTCCACTTT.

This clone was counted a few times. The CDR3 sequence is CASSLTGKGYGYTF. The CDR3 coding sequence is TGTGCCAGCAGCTTAACAGGGAAAGGGTATGGCTACACCTTC. V gene TRBV5-5 combines with J gene TRBJ1-2; D may be TRBD1 (6 bases). Germline V gene data show CDR1 as SGHKS and CDR2 as YYEKEE (reference sequence). V dropped 2 bases and J dropped 5 bases, with 13 bases sitting between them. The CDR3 totals 14 residues.

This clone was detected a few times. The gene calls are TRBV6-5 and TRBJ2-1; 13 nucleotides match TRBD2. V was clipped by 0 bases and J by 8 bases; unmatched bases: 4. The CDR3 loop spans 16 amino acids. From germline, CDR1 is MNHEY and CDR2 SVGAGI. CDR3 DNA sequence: TGTGCCAGCAGTTACTCGACTAGCGGGAGGTATGATGAGCAGTTCTTC. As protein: CASSYSTSGRYDEQFF.

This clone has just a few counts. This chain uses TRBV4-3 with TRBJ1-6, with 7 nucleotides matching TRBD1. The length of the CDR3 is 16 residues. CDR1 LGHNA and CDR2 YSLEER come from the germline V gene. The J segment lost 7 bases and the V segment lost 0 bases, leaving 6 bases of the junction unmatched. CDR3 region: CASSQESDRINSPLHF. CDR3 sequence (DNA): TGCGCCAGCAGCCAAGAATCGGACAGGATCAATTCACCCCTCCACTTT.

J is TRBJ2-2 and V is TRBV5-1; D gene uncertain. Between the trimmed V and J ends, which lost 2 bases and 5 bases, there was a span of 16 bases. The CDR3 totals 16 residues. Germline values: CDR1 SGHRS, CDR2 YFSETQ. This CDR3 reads CASSFNRRGVTGELFF. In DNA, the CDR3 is TGCGCCAGCAGCTTTAACCGCCGCGGAGTTACCGGGGAGCTGTTTTTT.

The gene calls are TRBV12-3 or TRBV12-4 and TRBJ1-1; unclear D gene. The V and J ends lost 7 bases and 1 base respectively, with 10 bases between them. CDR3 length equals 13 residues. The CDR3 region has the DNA TGTGCCAGCAATACCGACACGAACACTGAAGCTTTCTTT. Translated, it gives CASNTDTNTEAFF.

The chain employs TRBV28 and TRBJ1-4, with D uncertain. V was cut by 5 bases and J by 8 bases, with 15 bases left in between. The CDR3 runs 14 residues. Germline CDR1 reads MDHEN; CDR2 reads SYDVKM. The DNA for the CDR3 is TGTGCCAGCAGTCCCCCTCCCGGGGAGGAAAAACTGTTTTTT. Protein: CASSPPPGEEKLFF. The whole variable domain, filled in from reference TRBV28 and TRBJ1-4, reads DVKVTQSSRYLVKRTGEKVFLECVQDMDHENMFWYRQDPGLGLRLIYFSYDVKMKEKGDIPEGYSVSREKKERFSLILESASTNQTSMYLCASSPPPGEEKLFFGSGTQLSVL.

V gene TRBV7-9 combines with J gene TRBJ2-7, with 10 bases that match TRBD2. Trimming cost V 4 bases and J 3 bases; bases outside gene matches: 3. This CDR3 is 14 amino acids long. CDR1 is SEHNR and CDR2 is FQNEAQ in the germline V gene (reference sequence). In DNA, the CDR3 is TGTGCCAGCAGCTCCCGGACTAGCGGCTACGAGCAGTACTTC. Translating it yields CASSSRTSGYEQYF.

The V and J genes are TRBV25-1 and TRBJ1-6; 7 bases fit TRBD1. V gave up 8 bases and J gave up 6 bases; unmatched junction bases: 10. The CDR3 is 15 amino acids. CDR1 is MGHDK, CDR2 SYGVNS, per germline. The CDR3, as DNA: TGTGCCAGCCGGGACAGTCAGACCCTTAATTCACCCCTCCACTTT. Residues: CASRDSQTLNSPLHF.

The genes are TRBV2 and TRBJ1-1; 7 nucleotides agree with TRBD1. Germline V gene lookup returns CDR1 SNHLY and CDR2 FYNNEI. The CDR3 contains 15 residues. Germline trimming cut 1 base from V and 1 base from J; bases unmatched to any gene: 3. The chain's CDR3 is CASSEERTGNTEAFF. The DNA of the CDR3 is TGTGCCAGCAGTGAAGAGCGGACAGGGAACACTGAAGCTTTCTTT.